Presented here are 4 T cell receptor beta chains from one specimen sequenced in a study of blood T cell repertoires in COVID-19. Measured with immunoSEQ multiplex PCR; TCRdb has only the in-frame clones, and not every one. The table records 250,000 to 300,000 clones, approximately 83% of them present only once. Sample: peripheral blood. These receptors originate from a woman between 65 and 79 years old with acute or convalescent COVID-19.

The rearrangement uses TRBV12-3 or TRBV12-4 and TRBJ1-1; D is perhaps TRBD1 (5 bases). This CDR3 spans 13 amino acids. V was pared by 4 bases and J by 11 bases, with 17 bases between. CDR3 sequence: CASSYRSRDGAFF. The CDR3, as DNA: TGTGCCAGCAGTTACAGGTCCCGAGATGGGGCTTTCTTT.

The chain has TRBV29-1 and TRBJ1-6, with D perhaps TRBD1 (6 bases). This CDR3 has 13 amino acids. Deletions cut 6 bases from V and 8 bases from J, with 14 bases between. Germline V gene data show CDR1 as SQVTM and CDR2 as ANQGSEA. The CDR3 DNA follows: TGCAGCGTACGACAGGCGTTCGATTCACCCCTCCACTTT. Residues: CSVRQAFDSPLHF.

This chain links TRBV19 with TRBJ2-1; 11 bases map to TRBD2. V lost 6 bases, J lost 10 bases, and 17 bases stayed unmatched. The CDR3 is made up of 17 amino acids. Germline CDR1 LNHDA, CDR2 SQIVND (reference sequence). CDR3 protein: CASSRRSSGGKSQEQFF. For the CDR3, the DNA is TGTGCCAGTAGCCGCCGGTCTAGCGGGGGGAAATCGCAAGAGCAGTTCTTC. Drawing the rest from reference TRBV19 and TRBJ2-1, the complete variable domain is DGGITQSPKYLFRKEGQNVTLSCEQNLNHDAMYWYRQDPGQGLRLIYYSQIVNDFQKGDIAEGYSVSREKKESFPLTVTSAQKNPTAFYLCASSRRSSGGKSQEQFFGPGTRLTVL.

The CDR3 loop is CASSLGTANSPLHF. Written as DNA, the CDR3 is TGCGCCAGCAGCTTGGGGACAGCCAATTCACCCCTCCACTTT. The chain couples TRBV5-1 to TRBJ1-6; the D gene is possibly TRBD1 (6 bases). CDR1 is SGHRS and CDR2 is YFSETQ in the germline V gene. The CDR3 has 14 amino acids. V gave up 0 bases and J gave up 7 bases, with 8 bases separating them. Full variable domain (missing parts from reference TRBV5-1 and TRBJ1-6): KAGVTQTPRYLIKTRGQQVTLSCSPISGHRSVSWYQQTPGQGLQFLFEYFSETQRNKGNFPGRFSGRQFSNSRSEMNVSTLELGDSALYLCASSLGTANSPLHFGNGTRLTVT.